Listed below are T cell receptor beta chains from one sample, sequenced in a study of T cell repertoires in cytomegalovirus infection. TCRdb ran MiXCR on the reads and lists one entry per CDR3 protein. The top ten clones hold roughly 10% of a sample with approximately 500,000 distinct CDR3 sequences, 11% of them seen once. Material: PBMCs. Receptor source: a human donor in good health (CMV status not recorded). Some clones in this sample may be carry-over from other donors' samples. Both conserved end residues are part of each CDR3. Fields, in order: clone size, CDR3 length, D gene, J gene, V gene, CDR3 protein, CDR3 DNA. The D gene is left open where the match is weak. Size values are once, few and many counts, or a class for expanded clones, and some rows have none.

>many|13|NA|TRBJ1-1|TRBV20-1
CSAGQQVNTEAFF
TGCAGTGCCGGACAGCAAGTGAACACTGAAGCTTTCTTT
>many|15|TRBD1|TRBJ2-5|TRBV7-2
CASSLGTGGSETQYF
TGTGCCAGCAGCTTAGGGACAGGGGGTTCAGAGACCCAGTACTTC
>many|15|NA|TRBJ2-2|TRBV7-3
CASSSRDGNTGELFF
TGTGCCAGCAGCAGTCGGGACGGTAACACCGGGGAGCTGTTTTTT
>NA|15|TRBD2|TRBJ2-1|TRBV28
CASSIAGGPHNEQFF
TGTGCCAGCAGCATAGCGGGAGGGCCCCACAATGAGCAGTTCTTC
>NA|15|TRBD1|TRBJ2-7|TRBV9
CASSVSGQGIYEQYF
TGTGCCAGCAGCGTATCAGGACAGGGTATCTACGAGCAGTACTTC
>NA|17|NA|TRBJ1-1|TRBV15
CATSREQTGLMNTEAFF
TGTGCCACCAGCAGAGAACAAACAGGCCTCATGAACACTGAAGCTTTCTTT
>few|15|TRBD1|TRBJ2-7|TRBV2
CASSANRGKSYEQYF
TGTGCCAGCAGTGCAAACAGGGGCAAGTCCTACGAGCAGTACTTC
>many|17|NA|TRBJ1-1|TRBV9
CASNDPRDQPMNTEAFF
TGTGCCAGCAACGACCCCAGGGACCAACCGATGAACACTGAAGCTTTCTTT
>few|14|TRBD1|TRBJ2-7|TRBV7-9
CASSLGETGYEQYF
TGTGCCAGCAGCTTAGGGGAGACAGGGTACGAGCAGTACTTC
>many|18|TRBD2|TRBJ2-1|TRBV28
CASSPTGTSGRYSGVQFF
TGTGCCAGCAGTCCGACCGGGACTAGCGGGAGGTACTCCGGAGTGCAGTTCTTC
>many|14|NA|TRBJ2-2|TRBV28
CASSSAGNTGELFF
TGTGCCAGCAGTTCGGCAGGGAACACCGGGGAGCTGTTTTTT
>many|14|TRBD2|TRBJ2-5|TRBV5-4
CASSPVAGGETQYF
TGTGCCAGCAGCCCTGTAGCGGGAGGGGAGACCCAGTACTTC
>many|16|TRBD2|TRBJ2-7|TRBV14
CASSQFESGRFDEQYF
TGTGCCAGCAGCCAATTTGAAAGCGGGAGGTTCGACGAGCAGTACTTC
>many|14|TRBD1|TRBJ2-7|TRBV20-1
CSARGYRGQGEQYF
TGCAGTGCTAGAGGTTACAGGGGGCAAGGCGAGCAGTACTTC
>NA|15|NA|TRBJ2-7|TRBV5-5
CASNIDTFYSYEQYF
TGTGCCAGCAACATCGACACGTTTTACTCCTACGAGCAGTACTTC
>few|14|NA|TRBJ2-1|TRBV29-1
CSVDGWGPHNEQFF
TGCAGCGTTGATGGGTGGGGGCCCCACAATGAGCAGTTCTTC
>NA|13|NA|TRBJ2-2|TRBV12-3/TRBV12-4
CASSWDKWGQPFF
TGTGCCAGCAGTTGGGACAAATGGGGTCAGCCGTTTTTT
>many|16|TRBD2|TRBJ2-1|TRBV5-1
CASSPRSGGLVNEQFF
TGCGCCAGCAGCCCCCGGAGCGGGGGGCTGGTCAATGAGCAGTTCTTC
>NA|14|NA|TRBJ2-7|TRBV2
CASIEGAAGYEQYF
TGTGCCAGCATTGAAGGGGCGGCGGGCTACGAGCAGTACTTC
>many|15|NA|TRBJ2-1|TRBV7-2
CASSLAGRSYNEQFF
TGTGCCAGCAGCTTAGCGGGACGTAGCTACAATGAGCAGTTCTTC
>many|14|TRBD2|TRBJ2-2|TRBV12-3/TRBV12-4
CASSLAGGAGELFF
TGTGCCAGCAGTTTAGCGGGAGGGGCCGGGGAGCTGTTTTTT
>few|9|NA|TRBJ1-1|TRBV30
CAWKAEAFF
TGTGCCTGGAAGGCTGAAGCTTTCTTT
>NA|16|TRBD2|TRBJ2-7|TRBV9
CASSVAEREYGYEQYF
TGTGCCAGCAGCGTAGCTGAGCGGGAGTATGGCTACGAGCAGTACTTC
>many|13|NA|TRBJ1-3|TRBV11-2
CASSPRAGNTIYF
TGTGCCAGCAGCCCTCGGGCTGGGAACACCATATATTTT
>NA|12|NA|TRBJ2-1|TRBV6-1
CASSEDVREQFF
TGTGCCAGCAGTGAAGATGTTCGGGAGCAGTTCTTC
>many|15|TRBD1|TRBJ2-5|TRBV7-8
CASSLPGQGRETQYF
TGTGCCAGCAGCCTGCCGGGACAGGGGCGAGAGACCCAGTACTTC
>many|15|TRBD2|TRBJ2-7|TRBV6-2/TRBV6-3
CASRNPGGPSYEQYF
TGTGCCAGCAGGAATCCGGGGGGGCCCTCCTACGAGCAGTACTTC
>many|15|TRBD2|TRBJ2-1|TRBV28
CASSSFSGRADEQFF
TGTGCCAGCAGTTCGTTTAGCGGGAGGGCCGATGAGCAGTTCTTC
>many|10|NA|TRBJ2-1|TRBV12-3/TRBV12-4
CASSFGGQFF
TGTGCCAGCAGTTTTGGCGGGCAGTTCTTC
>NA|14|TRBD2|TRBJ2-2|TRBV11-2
CATVGTRSTGELFF
TGTGCCACCGTGGGGACTAGGTCCACCGGGGAGCTGTTTTTT
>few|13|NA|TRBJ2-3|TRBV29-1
CSVPSAGADTQYF
TGCAGCGTCCCCTCAGCCGGGGCAGATACGCAGTATTTT
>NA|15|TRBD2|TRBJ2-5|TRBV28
CASSFPGLAGETQYF
TGTGCCAGCAGTTTCCCGGGACTAGCGGGAGAGACCCAGTACTTC
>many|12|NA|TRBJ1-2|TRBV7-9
CASTEPSYGYTF
TGTGCCAGCACTGAACCCTCTTATGGCTACACCTTC
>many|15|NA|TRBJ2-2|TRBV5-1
CASSPTWGITGELFF
TGCGCCAGCAGCCCAACTTGGGGTATTACCGGGGAGCTGTTTTTT
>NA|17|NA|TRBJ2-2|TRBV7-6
CASSSGPGRGHEGELFF
TGTGCCAGCAGCTCCGGCCCGGGGCGGGGGCATGAGGGGGAGCTGTTTTTT
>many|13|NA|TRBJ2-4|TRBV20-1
CSALRLAKNIQYF
TGCAGTGCCTTGCGGCTAGCCAAAAACATTCAGTACTTC
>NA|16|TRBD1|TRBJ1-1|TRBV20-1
CSARPGTGGRWAEAFF
TGCAGTGCTAGACCCGGGACAGGGGGCAGATGGGCTGAAGCTTTCTTT
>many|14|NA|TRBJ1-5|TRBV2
CASSELGAGGPQHF
TGTGCCAGCAGTGAACTGGGCGCGGGCGGGCCCCAGCATTTT
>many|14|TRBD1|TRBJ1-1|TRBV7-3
CASSPDRGRNQAFF
TGTGCCAGCAGCCCGGACAGGGGGAGGAATCAAGCTTTCTTT
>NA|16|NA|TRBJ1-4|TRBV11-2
CASSPIGAQGNEKLFF
TGTGCCAGCAGCCCCATAGGGGCGCAGGGTAATGAAAAACTGTTTTTT
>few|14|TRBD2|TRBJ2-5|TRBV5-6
CASSTGLAPETQYF
TGTGCCAGCAGCACGGGACTAGCACCGGAGACCCAGTACTTC
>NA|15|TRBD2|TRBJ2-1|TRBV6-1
CACSAGLAGYNEQFF
TGTGCCTGCAGTGCCGGACTAGCGGGGTACAATGAGCAGTTCTTC
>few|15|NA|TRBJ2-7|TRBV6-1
CASSEGDWASYEQYF
TGTGCCAGCAGTGAAGGTGACTGGGCTTCCTACGAGCAGTACTTC
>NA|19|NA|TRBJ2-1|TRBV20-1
CSASESKFRGLSSYNEQFF
TGCAGTGCCTCCGAGTCCAAGTTCCGGGGGCTTAGCTCCTACAATGAGCAGTTCTTC
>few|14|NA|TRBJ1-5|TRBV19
CASSAVRSNQPQHF
TGTGCCAGTAGTGCCGTTCGTAGCAATCAGCCCCAGCATTTT
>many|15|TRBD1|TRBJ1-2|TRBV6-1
CASSEGGGQPYGYTF
TGTGCCAGCAGTGAAGGGGGGGGACAGCCTTATGGCTACACCTTC
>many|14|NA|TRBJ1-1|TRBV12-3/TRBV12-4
CASSFYEANTEAFF
TGTGCCAGCAGTTTTTACGAGGCTAACACTGAAGCTTTCTTT
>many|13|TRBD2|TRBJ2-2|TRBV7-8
CASGLAGSGELFF
TGTGCCAGCGGTCTAGCGGGCTCCGGGGAGCTGTTTTTT
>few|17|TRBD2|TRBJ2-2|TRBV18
CASSPPSSSGGTGELFF
TGTGCCAGCTCACCACCGAGTTCAAGCGGGGGGACCGGGGAGCTGTTTTTT
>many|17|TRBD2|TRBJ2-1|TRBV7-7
CASSLYPGTSGNNEQFF
TGTGCTAGCAGCTTATACCCCGGGACTAGCGGGAACAATGAGCAGTTCTTC
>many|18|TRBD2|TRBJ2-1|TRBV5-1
CASSYGTSGRGGYNEQFF
TGCGCCAGCAGCTATGGGACTAGCGGGCGAGGAGGATACAATGAGCAGTTCTTC
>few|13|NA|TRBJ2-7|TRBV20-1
CSARGTPAYEQYF
TGCAGTGCTAGAGGGACTCCTGCCTACGAGCAGTACTTC
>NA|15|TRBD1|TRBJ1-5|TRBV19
CASSKTGAYNQPQHF
TGTGCCAGTAGTAAGACAGGGGCCTACAATCAGCCCCAGCATTTT